The next 3 T cell receptor beta chains were all read from a single sample in a study of T cells after posttransplantation cyclophosphamide. Control samples came 1 year after myeloablative marrow transplants with methotrexate plus calcineurin inhibitor. Sequenced by immunoSEQ multiplex PCR; TCRdb stores in-frame clones only, minus some. The sample carries about 15,000 clones, 65% to 85% recorded once. This sample comprised PBMCs, obtained 441 days after allogeneic stem cell transplant with calcineurin inhibitor and methotrexate. The receptors shown here come from a male patient aged 25-45 years who received an allogeneic stem cell transplant from an unrelated donor, was CMV-positive, and had acute and chronic GVHD. Some T cells could come from the graft donor.

The chain carries TRBV4-2 and TRBJ2-7; tentative D call: TRBD1 (5 bases). This CDR3 is 16 amino acids long. The germline V gene encodes CDR1 LGHNA and CDR2 YNFKEQ. V was trimmed by 0 bases and J by 0 bases, leaving 12 bases between them. CDR3: CASSQDGADRSYEQYF. CDR3 bases: TGTGCCAGCAGCCAAGATGGGGCTGATCGCTCCTACGAGCAGTACTTC.

This clone was counted a few times. V gene TRBV6-1 combines with J gene TRBJ1-1; maybe TRBD1 (5 bases). CDR1 is MNHNS and CDR2 is SASEGT in the germline V gene. V was cut by 6 bases and J by 4 bases, with 12 bases left in between. This CDR3 region has 13 residues. CDR3 DNA sequence: TGTGCCAGCAGGCCAGGGTACGGCACTGAAGCTTTCTTT. Encoded protein: CASRPGYGTEAFF.

The V call is TRBV28, the J call TRBJ2-5; D perhaps matches TRBD1 (6 bases). This CDR3 spans 15 amino acids. V lost 4 bases to trimming and J lost 7 bases, with 19 bases between them. Germline CDR1 MDHEN, CDR2 SYDVKM. The CDR3 region has the DNA TGTGCCAGCAGTTGGCAACAGGGTGTCCTTAGGACCCAGTACTTC. Protein product: CASSWQQGVLRTQYF.